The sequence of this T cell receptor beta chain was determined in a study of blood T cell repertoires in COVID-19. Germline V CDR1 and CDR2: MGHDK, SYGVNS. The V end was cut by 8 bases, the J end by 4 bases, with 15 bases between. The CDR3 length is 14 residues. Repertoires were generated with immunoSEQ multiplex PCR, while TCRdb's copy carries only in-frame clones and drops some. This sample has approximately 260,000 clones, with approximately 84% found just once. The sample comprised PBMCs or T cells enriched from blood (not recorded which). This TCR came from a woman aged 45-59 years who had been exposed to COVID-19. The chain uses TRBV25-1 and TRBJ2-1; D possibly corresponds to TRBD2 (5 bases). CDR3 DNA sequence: TGTGCCAGCCGGCCGGCGGGCCGGTACAATGAGCAGTTCTTC. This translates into CASRPAGRYNEQFF. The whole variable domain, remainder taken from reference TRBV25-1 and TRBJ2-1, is EADIYQTPRYLVIGTGKKITLECSQTMGHDKMYWYQQDPGMELHLIHYSYGVNSTEKGDLSSESTVSRIRTEHFPLTLESARPSHTSQYLCASRPAGRYNEQFFGPGTRLTVL.